The rows below give T cell receptor beta chains drawn from one sample of a study of T cells in Graves' hyperthyroidism and ophthalmopathy. Using its own MiXCR run on the multiplex PCR reads, TCRdb lists one record per CDR3 protein. The sample yields about 53,000 distinct CDR3 sequences, about 50% seen once. Sequenced: blood. These receptors came from a woman aged 25 to 39 with Graves' ophthalmopathy. Both conserved end residues are part of each CDR3. Each record gives: J gene, D gene, V gene, clone size, CDR3 DNA, CDR3 protein. D genes are given only for firm matches. Clone size appears in some rows only: once, few, many, or a class for an expanded clone.

TRBJ2-2 | - | TRBV10-2 | - | TGCGCCAGCAGTGATTACGGGGGCACCGGGGAGCTGTTTTTT | CASSDYGGTGELFF
TRBJ1-5 | - | TRBV2 | - | - | CASSVGQGTYEHF
TRBJ2-7 | TRBD1 | TRBV9 | - | TGTGCCAGCTCATCGACAGGGGGCTATAACGAGCAGTACTTC | CASSSTGGYNEQYF
TRBJ2-1 | TRBD2 | TRBV7-8 | many | TGTGCCAGCAGCCCGACTAGCGGGAGGGGTGAGCAGTTCTTC | CASSPTSGRGEQFF
TRBJ2-3 | - | TRBV20-1 | - | TGCAGTGCTAGCCCCTTGGGGGTGAGCACAGATACGCAGTATTTT | CSASPLGVSTDTQYF
TRBJ2-1 | - | TRBV29-1 | - | TGCAGGTCGAGCTTGAATGAGCAGTTCTTC | CRSSLNEQFF
TRBJ1-5 | TRBD1 | TRBV12-3/TRBV12-4 | many | TGTGCCAGCAGCCTCGCAACAGGGGCGCGAAAACCCCAGCATTTT | CASSLATGARKPQHF
TRBJ1-4 | - | TRBV6-5 | many | TGTGCCAGCAGCCCGGACAGAATTGCAACTAATGAAAAACTGTTTTTT | CASSPDRIATNEKLFF
TRBJ2-5 | TRBD2 | TRBV6-5 | many | TGTGCCAGCACCCCTATAGCGGGCAAAAGGCAAGAGACCCAGTACTTC | CASTPIAGKRQETQYF
TRBJ2-5 | - | TRBV27 | - | TGTGCCAGCAGCATGGTAGACCCCCACGGGGAGACCCAGTACTTC | CASSMVDPHGETQYF
TRBJ1-6 | - | TRBV4-2 | many | TGTGCCAGCAGCCATGGACAGAATAATTCACCCCTCCACTTT | CASSHGQNNSPLHF
TRBJ1-1 | - | TRBV25-1 | many | TGTGCCAGCAGTGTGGACACTGAAGCTTTCTTT | CASSVDTEAFF
TRBJ2-7 | TRBD2 | TRBV10-2 | once | TGCGCCAGCAGTGAGTCAATGGGCGGGGGGAACGAGCAGTACTTC | CASSESMGGGNEQYF
TRBJ1-6 | - | TRBV7-3 | - | TGTGCCAGCAGCTCGCTAGGGGACAATTCACCCCTCCACTTT | CASSSLGDNSPLHF
TRBJ1-2 | - | TRBV25-1 | - | TGTGCCAGCAGTCTCGGGGCAGGGGCCCTTAGTTATGGCTACACCTTC | CASSLGAGALSYGYTF
TRBJ2-7 | TRBD1 | TRBV10-3 | - | TGTGCCACGGCGGGACAGGGGACCTACGAGCAGTACTTC | CATAGQGTYEQYF
TRBJ1-6 | TRBD1 | TRBV3-1 | many | TGTGCCAGCAGCCAAGGTTCAGGGGGCTGGGAGTATTCACCCCTCCACTTT | CASSQGSGGWEYSPLHF
TRBJ1-3 | - | TRBV12-3/TRBV12-4 | many | TGTGCCAGCAGTTCCGACAGTCGAAACACCATATATTTT | CASSSDSRNTIYF
TRBJ2-7 | - | TRBV9 | - | TGTGCCAGCAGCCCCAGACTGAGTGCCTACGAGCAGTACTTC | CASSPRLSAYEQYF
TRBJ1-6 | - | TRBV11-2 | medium-sized | TGTGCCAGCAGCTTAGGGGGACTGTCCAATTCACCCCTCCACTTT | CASSLGGLSNSPLHF
TRBJ2-1 | - | TRBV7-9 | - | TGTGCCAGCAGCTTAGTAGCAGGATTATACAATGAGCAGTTCTTC | CASSLVAGLYNEQFF
TRBJ1-2 | - | TRBV20-1 | - | TGCAGTGCTAGGAATCCGGTGGGCTACACCTTC | CSARNPVGYTF
TRBJ1-1 | TRBD1 | TRBV20-1 | many | TGCAGTGCTCCTGGGACAGGGAACACTGAAGCTTTCTTT | CSAPGTGNTEAFF
TRBJ2-2 | TRBD2 | TRBV7-9 | once | TGTGCCAGCAGCTTAGCGGGAGGGCCCAATGAGCTGTTTTTT | CASSLAGGPNELFF
TRBJ2-7 | - | TRBV6-4 | - | TGTGCCAGCAGTTTAGCGGGGACAGGCTACGAGCAGTACTTC | CASSLAGTGYEQYF
TRBJ2-5 | TRBD2 | TRBV14 | - | TGTGCCAGCAGCCCCACGGGACTAGGGGAAGAGACCCAGTACTTC | CASSPTGLGEETQYF
TRBJ1-5 | - | TRBV28 | many | TGTGCCAGCAGTATACTGGACGGGAGCAATCAGCCCCAGCATTTT | CASSILDGSNQPQHF
TRBJ2-5 | - | TRBV28 | few | TGTGCCAGCAGCCCTAAGGACAGTGTCGAGACCCAGTACTTC | CASSPKDSVETQYF
TRBJ2-4 | TRBD2 | TRBV5-1 | many | TGCGCCAGCAGCTCGGGGACTAGCGGGAGGTTGGACATTCAGTACTTC | CASSSGTSGRLDIQYF
TRBJ2-7 | - | TRBV18 | many | TGTGCCAGCTCACCCAATTCCTACGAGCAGTACTTC | CASSPNSYEQYF
TRBJ2-1 | TRBD2 | TRBV20-1 | once | TGCAGTGCCAGTAGTCGAGCGGGAAACCTCAATGAGCAGTTCTTC | CSASSRAGNLNEQFF
TRBJ1-1 | TRBD1 | TRBV15 | - | TGTGCCACCAGCAGAGAGGGGACAGGGGGGAGGAGGACTGAAGCTTTCTTT | CATSREGTGGRRTEAFF
TRBJ2-1 | - | TRBV6-6 | - | TGTGCCAGCAGTTACGTACGTGGATCGGAATTGCGGCAGTTCTTC | CASSYVRGSELRQFF
TRBJ1-2 | - | TRBV28 | many | TGTGCCAGCAGTTTAGGGACGGCTAACTATGGCTACACCTTC | CASSLGTANYGYTF
TRBJ2-3 | - | TRBV7-9 | many | TGTGCCAGCAGCAAAGCGGCGGTCCGATCGGATACGCAGTATTTT | CASSKAAVRSDTQYF
TRBJ1-2 | - | TRBV19 | many | TGTGCCAGTAGTTCCCGAGGGAGGGGGGACTATGGCTACACCTTC | CASSSRGRGDYGYTF
TRBJ1-2 | TRBD1 | TRBV2 | - | TGTGCCAGCAGTTTATGGACCCGCGGGCACAGGGGGGGGGATGGCTACACCTTC | CASSLWTRGHRGGDGYTF
TRBJ2-1 | TRBD2 | TRBV20-1 | many | TGCAGTGCCGTGACTAGCGCGGGTTACAATGAGCAGTTCTTC | CSAVTSAGYNEQFF
TRBJ1-2 | TRBD1 | TRBV20-1 | - | TGCAGTGCTAGACCTATGGACAGGGACCATGGCTACACCTTC | CSARPMDRDHGYTF
TRBJ2-5 | - | TRBV30 | many | TGTGCCTGGAGTGATGGAGCCCGAGAGACCCAGTACTTC | CAWSDGARETQYF
TRBJ2-1 | - | TRBV7-9 | many | TGTGCCAGCAGCCCAGACCCTGGCGGCACGAATGAGCAGTTCTTC | CASSPDPGGTNEQFF